Following are 13 T cell receptor beta chains from one sample sequenced in a study of neoadjuvant anti-PD-1 for oral cavity cancer. As for time point: after neoadjuvant nivolumab, at surgical resection. Clones were read by immunoSEQ multiplex PCR, and TCRdb kept only the in-frame ones, dropping some. Of some 9,500 clones listed, 55% to 75% are singletons. The specimen was PBMCs, collected after nivolumab (anti-PD-1) treatment. The receptor source for this set is a person aged 35-79 years with oral cavity squamous cell carcinoma.

The V call is TRBV6-5, the J call TRBJ2-1, with TRBD2 matching over 9 bases. Germline CDR1 and CDR2: MNHEY and SVGAGI. The CDR3 loop spans 13 amino acids. V lost 6 bases, J lost 6 bases, and 3 bases stayed unmatched. The CDR3 nucleotides are TGTGCCAGCAGGAATAGCGGGAGCAATGAGCAGTTCTTC. Its protein product is CASRNSGSNEQFF.

This clone was recorded a few times. V is TRBV7-9 and J is TRBJ1-1; the match to TRBD1 covers 7 bases. Germline CDR1 is SEHNR and CDR2 is FQNEAQ (reference sequence). V lost 1 base to trimming and J lost 3 bases; unmatched junction nucleotides: 11. The CDR3 has 17 residues. The CDR3 protein is CASSLVYRGVADTEAFF. In nucleotides, the CDR3 is TGTGCCAGCAGCTTAGTGTACAGGGGAGTAGCGGACACTGAAGCTTTCTTT.

This clone showed up just a few times. V usage is TRBV7-3 and J usage is TRBJ1-1, with a tentative D call TRBD1 (5 bases). V was cut by 5 bases and J by 4 bases, with 11 bases left in between. CDR1 and CDR2 from the germline V gene are SGHTA and FQGTGA. The CDR3 loop spans 13 amino acids. The CDR3 spells CASSVTGTTEAFF. CDR3 nucleotide sequence: TGTGCCAGCAGCGTTACCGGGACCACTGAAGCTTTCTTT.

The chain combines TRBV6-1 with TRBJ2-1; 7 positions agree with TRBD2. The length of the CDR3 is 14 residues. The V gene end was trimmed by 6 bases and the J gene end by 12 bases; junction bases not matched to a gene: 14. The germline V gene encodes CDR1 MNHNS and CDR2 SASEGT. Here the CDR3 reads CASRRAAKTGGQFF. CDR3 DNA: TGTGCCAGCAGGCGGGCCGCTAAAACGGGGGGGCAGTTCTTC.

This clone was seen just once. V is TRBV13 and J is TRBJ2-2; 10 bases match TRBD1. This CDR3 region has 15 residues. Trimming removed 3 bases from V and 4 bases from J; junction bases left unmatched: 2. Germline V CDR1 and CDR2: PRHDT, FYEKMQ (reference sequence). CDR3 sequence reads: CASSLGTGVTGELFF. In nucleotides, the CDR3 is TGTGCCAGCAGCTTGGGGACAGGGGTCACCGGGGAGCTGTTTTTT.

This chain joins TRBV10-1 and TRBJ2-3; D perhaps matches TRBD2 (5 bases). The germline V and J ends were trimmed by 3 bases and 2 bases, with 15 bases remaining between them. The CDR3 contains 16 residues. CDR1 WNHNN and CDR2 SYGVQD come from the germline V gene (reference sequence). The CDR3 loop reads CASSDWSGPYTDTQYF. CDR3 nucleotides: TGCGCCAGCAGTGACTGGAGCGGCCCCTACACAGATACGCAGTATTTT.

The chain employs TRBV15 and TRBJ1-2; a possible D gene is TRBD1 (5 bases). V was cut by 5 bases and J by 3 bases, with 19 bases left in between. Germline V gene data show CDR1 as LNHNV and CDR2 as YYDKDF (reference sequence). The CDR3 is 16 amino acids. The CDR3 protein is CATSGSGTQLYYGYTF. The CDR3 coding sequence is TGTGCCACCAGCGGTTCCGGGACCCAACTATACTATGGCTACACCTTC.

The rearrangement links TRBV5-8 to TRBJ1-2; a possible D gene is TRBD1 (6 bases). Germline V CDR1 and CDR2: SGHTS, YDEGEE. The CDR3 contains 16 residues. V gave up 0 bases and J gave up 8 bases, with 20 bases separating them. The CDR3 is CASSLVGGTGHFGYTF. The CDR3 nucleotides are TGTGCCAGCAGCTTGGTGGGGGGTACGGGACATTTCGGCTACACCTTC.

The DNA of the CDR3 is TGTGCCTGGAGTCCCCCAGGGAGGAACACAGATACGCAGTATTTT. It translates to CAWSPPGRNTDTQYF. This chain joins TRBV30 and TRBJ2-3; D might be TRBD2 (6 bases). CDR1 is GTSNPN and CDR2 is SVGIG in the germline V gene (reference sequence). The V and J ends lost 2 bases and 2 bases respectively, with 14 bases between them. The CDR3 length is 15 residues. The variable domain in full, completed from reference TRBV30 and TRBJ2-3, reads SQTIHQWPATLVQPVGSPLSLECTVEGTSNPNLYWYRQAAGRGLQLLFYSVGIGQISSEVPQNLSASRPQDRQFILSSKKLLLSDSGFYLCAWSPPGRNTDTQYFGPGTRLTVL.

This rearrangement joins TRBV5-1 to TRBJ2-1, with 8 bases identical to TRBD1. V was clipped by 4 bases and J by 3 bases; unmatched bases: 24. The CDR3 covers 21 residues. Germline V gene lookup returns CDR1 SGHRS and CDR2 YFSETQ. As DNA, the CDR3 is TGCGCCAGCAGCAACAAAGGCCATGAGGGCGGGACAGGACGCAACTACAATGAGCAGTTCTTC. Its translation is CASSNKGHEGGTGRNYNEQFF. The variable domain in full, completed from reference TRBV5-1 and TRBJ2-1, reads KAGVTQTPRYLIKTRGQQVTLSCSPISGHRSVSWYQQTPGQGLQFLFEYFSETQRNKGNFPGRFSGRQFSNSRSEMNVSTLELGDSALYLCASSNKGHEGGTGRNYNEQFFGPGTRLTVL.

The CDR3, as DNA: TGCGCCAGCAGCTTGCAGCCGGGGGCGTCAGTCGTCTACAATGAGCAGTTCTTC. This encodes CASSLQPGASVVYNEQFF. The chain joins TRBV5-1 to TRBJ2-1; D may match TRBD1 or TRBD2 (6 bases each). Germline assignment: CDR1 SGHRS and CDR2 YFSETQ. The CDR3 spans 18 residues. Trimming shortened V by 1 base and J by 3 bases, and 20 bases separated the two germline ends. The full variable domain, its missing parts supplied by reference TRBV5-1 and TRBJ2-1, is KAGVTQTPRYLIKTRGQQVTLSCSPISGHRSVSWYQQTPGQGLQFLFEYFSETQRNKGNFPGRFSGRQFSNSRSEMNVSTLELGDSALYLCASSLQPGASVVYNEQFFGPGTRLTVL.

The chain combines TRBV7-8 with TRBJ2-3, with D tentatively TRBD2 (6 bases). The germline gives CDR1 SGHVS, CDR2 FQNEAQ. The CDR3 covers 14 residues. V dropped 3 bases and J dropped 2 bases, with 9 bases sitting between them. The CDR3 reads CASSLGDSTDTQYF. CDR3 sequence (DNA): TGTGCCAGCAGCTTGGGGGACTCCACAGATACGCAGTATTTT.

This chain joins TRBV7-8 and TRBJ1-1; D not resolved. The germline gives CDR1 SGHVS, CDR2 FQNEAQ. The CDR3 is made up of 13 amino acids. V was shortened by 3 bases and J by 4 bases, with 9 bases between the two germline ends. CDR3: CASSFARGTEAFF. The CDR3 bases are TGTGCCAGCAGCTTCGCCCGGGGCACTGAAGCTTTCTTT.